This TCR beta chain emerged from a study of technical replicates of blood from a few donors. Clones were read by immunoSEQ multiplex PCR, and TCRdb kept only the in-frame ones, dropping some. This table holds 70,000 or so clones, 95% to 98% found once. The germline V gene has CDR1 MGHRA and CDR2 YSYEKL. The CDR3 contains 16 residues. J was trimmed by 9 bases and V by 1 base; bases with no gene match: 11. This TCR derives from a human donor in good health. The specimen sequenced was T cells isolated from PBMCs. The chain employs TRBV4-1 and TRBJ2-1; 8 bases line up with TRBD2. The CDR3 DNA reads TGCGCCAGCAGCCAAGGTCCGGGACTAGGCACAGGTGAGCAGTTCTTC. It is translated as CASSQGPGLGTGEQFF.